This TCR beta chain was recorded in a study of OX40 agonist ivuxolimab in advanced cancers. Study-wide background: The study enrolled dose-escalation patients with hepatocellular carcinoma, melanoma, renal cell or head and neck cancer. Males comprised approximately 81% of the group, whose mean age was about 61 years (range roughly 20 to 90).

On this clone: What it recognizes is unknown.

Method: immunoSEQ multiplex PCR; TCRdb's copy keeps in-frame clones and lacks some. The sample has 85,000 to 90,000 clones, roughly 85% seen once. Study observations and caveats: Doses of 0.1 to 3.0 mg/kg were accompanied by clonal expansion of CD4+ and CD8+ blood T cells by week 6. Near-lowest levels of clonal expansion characterized partial responders at 0.1-3.0 mg/kg.

The input for sequencing was CD4+ or CD8+ T cells sorted from blood, taken in a trial of the OX40 agonist ivuxolimab. The clonotype was recovered from an adult with an advanced solid tumor such as melanoma, head and neck, liver or kidney cancer.

As DNA, the CDR3 is TGTGCCAGCAGTAGAACGGGACAGGGGTACGAGCAGTACTTC. As protein: CASSRTGQGYEQYF. This chain joins TRBV27 and TRBJ2-7; 10 bases are shared with TRBD1. V was pared by 5 bases and J by 4 bases, with 5 bases of the junction left unmatched. Germline values: CDR1 MNHEY, CDR2 SMNVEV (reference sequence). The CDR3 runs to 14 residues.